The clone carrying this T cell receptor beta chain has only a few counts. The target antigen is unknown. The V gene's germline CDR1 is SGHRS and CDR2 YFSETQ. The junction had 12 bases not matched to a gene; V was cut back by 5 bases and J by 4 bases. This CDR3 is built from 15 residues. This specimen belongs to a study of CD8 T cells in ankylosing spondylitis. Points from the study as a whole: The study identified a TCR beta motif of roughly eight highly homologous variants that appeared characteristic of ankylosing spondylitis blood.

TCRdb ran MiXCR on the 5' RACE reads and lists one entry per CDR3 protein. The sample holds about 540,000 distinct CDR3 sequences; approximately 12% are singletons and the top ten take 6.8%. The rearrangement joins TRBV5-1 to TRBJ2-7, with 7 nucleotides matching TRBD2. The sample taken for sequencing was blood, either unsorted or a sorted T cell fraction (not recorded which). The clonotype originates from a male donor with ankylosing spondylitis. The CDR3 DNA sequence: TGCGCCAGCAGAGGCTCCCGCGGGAGTGAGTACGAGCAGTACTTC. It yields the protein CASRGSRGSEYEQYF.